This T cell receptor beta chain was identified during a study of blood T cells in healthy people across ages. Study conclusions and caveats: Researchers deemed the diversity estimates from one million T cells underestimates. Aged donors had fewer naive CD4+ cells and lower diversity than long-lived donors.

The sample providers were healthy Caucasian people from Russia, aged about 6 to 95. Germline loops: CDR1 SGHKS, CDR2 YYEKEE (reference sequence). The CDR3 sequence is 14 residues long. The V and J ends lost 0 bases and 7 bases respectively, with 11 bases between them. As to this clonotype: Its specificity is unknown.

The use of a sample-barcoded 5' primer and a J-beta primer mix characterized a second PCR of roughly 7 to 11 cycles. TCRdb independently ran MiXCR on the 5' RACE reads; one entry per CDR3 protein. In the table there are 1.8 million or so distinct CDR3 sequences, more than 35% of which are singletons. The receptor comes from a human donor in good health. The chain joins TRBV5-5 to TRBJ1-5; the D is unclear. The specimen sequenced was blood. CDR3 in DNA: TGTGCCAGCAGCTTGGCGGGGAATGGCCAGCCCCAGCATTTT. Translating gives CASSLAGNGQPQHF.